The clone carrying this TCR beta chain came up once. The antigen is undetermined. This specimen comes from a study of immune evolution from preneoplasia to lung adenocarcinoma. The study, taken as a whole, reports: Clonality was highest in normal lung, lower in later-stage lesions apparently.

Histologic diagnosis was independently verified by two lung pathologists. Premalignant or tumor cells were enriched by macro-dissection after pathologic assessment. Assay: immunoSEQ multiplex PCR; the TCRdb copy retains only in-frame clones and omits some. This table has more than 9,000 clones, roughly 85% appearing once. CDR1 and CDR2 from the germline V gene are SNHLY and FYNNEI. This CDR3 comprises 16 residues. Germline trimming cut 5 bases from V and 5 bases from J; bases unmatched to any gene: 12. The receptor was derived from a person aged 65-85 years with lung adenocarcinoma. The chain joins TRBV2 to TRBJ1-5, with 7 bases identical to TRBD1. Specimen: FFPE minimally invasive lung adenocarcinoma tissue. The CDR3 reads CASSFGLRQGHQPQHF. The CDR3 DNA follows: TGTGCCAGCAGTTTCGGCCTACGACAGGGCCATCAGCCCCAGCATTTT.